The 18 T cell receptor beta chains given below trace back to one sample, sequenced in a study of beta chain features in type 1 diabetes. The sequenced template was cDNA made from the entire isolated RNA. TCRdb's copy holds only in-frame clones and misses some; the assay was immunoSEQ multiplex PCR. The sample consists of 200,000 to 300,000 clones, about 30% of them appearing once. The sequenced sample was central memory CD4+ T cells from blood. The receptors here all came from a man aged 25-45 years in good health.

This clone turned up a few times. CDR3 DNA: TGTGCCAGCAGGGAAACACCACAACCTAACTATGGCTACACCTTC. Protein: CASRETPQPNYGYTF. This chain links TRBV7-2 with TRBJ1-2; no reliable D call. The CDR3 consists of 15 residues. V shed 6 bases and J shed 0 bases, with 14 bases lying between them. Per germline, CDR1 SGHTA and CDR2 FQGNSA.

This clone showed up just a few times. CDR3 DNA sequence: TGTGCCAGCGCAGACAGGGGTGGGAATAATTCACCCCTCCACTTT. This sequence encodes CASADRGGNNSPLHF. This rearrangement joins TRBV7-2 to TRBJ1-6, with 8 bases identical to TRBD1. V lost 8 bases, J lost 5 bases, and 8 bases stayed unmatched. The germline gives CDR1 SGHTA, CDR2 FQGNSA. The CDR3 is 15 amino acids. Combining the CDR3 with reference TRBV7-2 and TRBJ1-6 gives the whole variable domain GAGVSQSPSNKVTEKGKDVELRCDPISGHTALYWYRQSLGQGLEFLIYFQGNSAPDKSGLPSDRFSAERTGGSVSTLTIQRTQQEDSAVYLCASADRGGNNSPLHFGNGTRLTVT.

The J gene is TRBJ2-5, the V gene TRBV7-6; 8 nucleotides agree with TRBD1. V gave up 5 bases and J gave up 4 bases; unmatched junction bases: 9. CDR3 length equals 15 residues. Germline-derived CDR1 and CDR2 are SGHVS and FNYEAQ. The CDR3 DNA sequence: TGTGCCAGCAGCGTCACGACAGGGGCCCCAGAGACCCAGTACTTC. Amino acids: CASSVTTGAPETQYF.

This clone showed up just a few times. V and J are TRBV7-9 and TRBJ2-1; 10 positions agree with TRBD2. Trimming removed 2 bases from V and 9 bases from J; junction bases left unmatched: 7. CDR3 length: 15 amino acids. The germline V gene encodes CDR1 SEHNR and CDR2 FQNEAQ (reference sequence). The CDR3 coding sequence is TGTGCCAGCAGCTTACTTCTAGCGGGAGACGTTGAGCAGTTCTTC. It translates to CASSLLLAGDVEQFF.

This rearrangement joins TRBV30 to TRBJ1-1, with a weak D call TRBD1 (5 bases). V was trimmed by 3 bases and J by 10 bases, leaving 12 bases between them. Per germline, CDR1 GTSNPN and CDR2 SVGIG (reference sequence). The CDR3 sequence is 11 residues long. CDR3 in DNA: TGTGCCTGGAGGGGGGACCTCGGAGCTTTCTTT. Its protein product is CAWRGDLGAFF.

This clone was counted only a few times. The chain links TRBV7-2 to TRBJ2-7; TRBD2 is a possible D gene (5 bases). Germline CDR1 is SGHTA and CDR2 is FQGNSA. The CDR3 is made up of 11 amino acids. V lost 10 bases and J lost 4, with 11 bases in between. CDR3 sequence: CATGNLYEQYF. CDR3 coding DNA: TGTGCCACCGGGAATTTGTACGAGCAGTACTTC.

The table lists this clone with a few counts. The chain recombines TRBV7-9 with TRBJ2-3, with D unclear. CDR1 and CDR2 from the germline V gene are SEHNR and FQNEAQ (reference sequence). The CDR3 spans 11 residues. V was clipped by 7 bases and J by 6 bases, with 8 bases between them. CDR3 DNA sequence: TGTGCCAGCACTAACCGGGATACGCAGTATTTT. It specifies CASTNRDTQYF.

This clone was detected ten times or more. The V call is TRBV4-1, the J call TRBJ2-7; D is uncertain. Germline V lookup: CDR1 MGHRA, CDR2 YSYEKL. This CDR3 comprises 16 residues. The V gene lost 0 bases and the J gene lost 2 bases, with 14 bases spanning the gap. CDR3 residues: CASSQDDASPTYEQYF. As DNA, the CDR3 is TGCGCCAGCAGCCAAGATGATGCCAGTCCGACCTACGAGCAGTACTTC.

This chain uses TRBV2 with TRBJ2-7; 9 nucleotides match TRBD1. V shed 5 bases and J 7 bases; nucleotides not matched to a gene: 6. The CDR3 length is 13 residues. Germline CDR1 SNHLY, CDR2 FYNNEI. CDR3 region: CASSFDRGIEQYF. Here the CDR3 DNA reads TGTGCCAGCAGTTTCGACAGGGGGATTGAGCAGTACTTC.

The chain carries TRBV27 and TRBJ2-5; 9 bases are a match to TRBD1. This CDR3 contains 16 residues. V was pared by 6 bases and J by 1 base, with 9 bases of the junction left unmatched. CDR1 is MNHEY and CDR2 is SMNVEV in the germline V gene (reference sequence). The CDR3 here is CASSTRRDRAQETQYF. CDR3 DNA sequence: TGTGCCAGCAGCACAAGGCGGGACAGGGCCCAAGAGACCCAGTACTTC.

The chain employs TRBV7-2 and TRBJ2-4; TRBD1 matches 8 bases. This CDR3 region has 12 residues. CDR1 is SGHTA and CDR2 is FQGNSA in the germline V gene. Trimming cost V 5 bases and J 12 bases; bases outside gene matches: 6. The CDR3 region has the DNA TGTGCCAGCAGCGAGGGACAGGCCCCTCAGTACTTC. It translates to CASSEGQAPQYF.

CDR3 sequence (DNA): TGTGCCAGCAGCTTAGTTAAGGTGTCAGCTTTCTTT. This gives the protein CASSLVKVSAFF. This chain joins TRBV7-9 and TRBJ1-1, with no clear D. Trimming took 1 base from V and 10 from J, leaving 10 bases between them. CDR3 size: 12 residues. The germline CDR1 and CDR2 sequences are SEHNR and FQNEAQ (reference sequence).

Comment on this clone: Its ends do not fully match the called genes, so a read error is possible. The chain couples TRBV6-1 to TRBJ1-4, with D unresolved. Germline V CDR1 and CDR2: MNHNS, SASEGT. CDR3 size: 10 residues. The chain's CDR3 is CASSEARFYF. CDR3 coding DNA: TGTGCCAGCAGTGAAGCCCGGTTCTATTTT.

This sequence joins TRBV7-8 and TRBJ1-1, with 11 nucleotides matching TRBD1. Trimming took 5 bases from V and 4 from J; bases not matched to a gene: 6. The CDR3 has 15 amino acids. The germline gives CDR1 SGHVS, CDR2 FQNEAQ. Here the CDR3 reads CASSTRGTGGTEAFF. The CDR3 bases are TGTGCCAGCAGCACTAGGGGGACAGGGGGCACTGAAGCTTTCTTT.

This clone turned up a few times. V is TRBV29-1 and J is TRBJ2-2; D is uncertain. In germline, CDR1 is SQVTM, CDR2 ANQGSEA. V lost 5 bases and J 4 bases, leaving 14 bases between the germline ends. This CDR3 has 14 residues. CDR3 amino acids: CSVRPTWGTGELFF. As DNA, the CDR3 is TGCAGCGTTAGACCTACGTGGGGCACCGGGGAGCTGTTTTTT.

This chain connects TRBV4-2 to TRBJ1-5; D is undetermined. V lost 0 bases and J lost 0, with 15 bases in between. Germline values: CDR1 LGHNA, CDR2 YNFKEQ. There are 18 residues in the CDR3. The CDR3 region has the DNA TGTGCCAGCAGCCAAGAATTCCGGGTGCCTGGTAGCAATCAGCCCCAGCATTTT. Translating gives CASSQEFRVPGSNQPQHF.

This clone was counted at least ten times. The chain couples TRBV18 to TRBJ2-7, with no clear D. Germline V gene data show CDR1 as KGHSH and CDR2 as LQKENI. Trimming pared 6 bases from V and 2 bases from J, leaving 11 bases between. This CDR3 is 13 amino acids long. The CDR3 loop reads CASSNNPPYEQYF. CDR3 nucleotides: TGTGCCAGCTCGAATAATCCTCCCTACGAGCAGTACTTC.

This clone has just one count. The V and J genes are TRBV7-2 and TRBJ2-1; 8 bases map to TRBD2. J gave up 5 bases and V 1 base, and 7 bases lay outside the gene matches. CDR1 and CDR2 from the germline V gene are SGHTA and FQGNSA. CDR3 length equals 16 residues. The CDR3 region has the DNA TGTGCCAGCAGCTTAGGAGCGGGGGTTCCTAACAATGAGCAGTTCTTC. Amino acid sequence: CASSLGAGVPNNEQFF.